A selection of T cell receptor beta chains follows, all from one sample in a study of CD8 T cells in ankylosing spondylitis. Each CDR3 protein gets one entry after TCRdb re-called the 5' RACE reads with MiXCR. The sample records hundreds of thousands of distinct CDR3 sequences, roughly 26% being singletons. Specimen: blood, either unsorted or a sorted T cell fraction (not recorded which). The source of these receptors is a male donor with ankylosing spondylitis or in good health (not recorded which). The CDR3 runs from the conserved cysteine through the conserved F or W. Fields, in order: D gene, clone size, J gene, V gene, CDR3 DNA, CDR3 protein. A D gene is named only where the DNA matches it firmly. Clone sizes are given selectively: once, few, many, or a class where the clone is expanded.

>TRBD2|.|TRBJ2-1|TRBV20-1
TGCAGTGCCTTTAGCGGGAGGAGGAATGAGCAGTTCTTC
CSAFSGRRNEQFF
>TRBD2|.|TRBJ2-1|TRBV6-5
TGTGCCAGCAGTTACGTAGTCGGGCGAGGCGGGAGGGGCAATGAGCAGTTCTTC
CASSYVVGRGGRGNEQFF
>.|many|TRBJ1-1|TRBV5-6
TGTGCCAGCAGCTCCCAGACATTGACCCTGACTAACACTGAAGCTTTCTTT
CASSSQTLTLTNTEAFF
>.|.|TRBJ1-1|TRBV29-1
TGCAGCGTTACTTACCACCTGAACACTGAAGCTTTCTTT
CSVTYHLNTEAFF
>.|.|TRBJ2-1|TRBV5-1
TGCGCCAGCAGCTTGGACAGTTTGGCCAACAATGAGCAGTTCTTC
CASSLDSLANNEQFF
>TRBD1|.|TRBJ1-4|TRBV12-3/TRBV12-4
TGTGCCAGCACCCTATCAGGGGGCGCGGGAAAACTGTTTTTT
CASTLSGGAGKLFF
>.|.|TRBJ1-1|TRBV30
TGTGCCTGGAGCCACGGACAGATGAACACTGAAGCTTTCTTT
CAWSHGQMNTEAFF
>.|many|TRBJ2-3|TRBV18
TGTGCCAGCTCACTTACGAGGGATACGCAGTATTTT
CASSLTRDTQYF
>.|many|TRBJ1-5|TRBV4-1
TGCGCCAGCAGCCATGAATACCACGGGACACAACAATATCAGCCCCAGCATTTT
CASSHEYHGTQQYQPQHF
>TRBD1|.|TRBJ2-3|TRBV29-1
TGCAGCGTCGCCTGGACAGGGACAGATACGCAGTATTTT
CSVAWTGTDTQYF
>.|.|TRBJ1-2|TRBV29-1
TGCAGCCTGGGGGGCAGGGAAGATGGCTACACCTTC
CSLGGREDGYTF